The entry that follows covers one T cell receptor beta chain sequence. The antigen remains undetermined. One entry per CDR3 protein results from TCRdb running MiXCR on the reads. The sample has 350,000 to 400,000 distinct CDR3 sequences; roughly 36% are singletons. The sample belongs to a study of T cell repertoires in cytomegalovirus infection. Study as a whole: Well-studied HLA-B-restricted epitopes and recently identified HLA-C-restricted epitopes of CMV were both used in the study. Public TCR beta signatures indicated both CMV infection and matching HLA type.

Study-level points and caveats: Cumulative public TCR beta family frequency identified carriers of CMV plus the relevant HLA. Dominating the ex vivo response were HLA-C-restricted CMV-specific TCR beta clonotypes.

This CDR3 has 14 amino acids. Germline V CDR1 and CDR2: SGHKS, YYEKEE (reference sequence). Trimming cost V 0 bases and J 2 bases, with 7 bases left between them. This chain links TRBV5-5 with TRBJ2-3, with unresolved D. The source was cultured PBMCs, collected from culture after CMV antigen stimulation. The clonotype comes from a human donor in good health (CMV status not recorded). Some clones in this sample may be carry-over from other donors' samples. The CDR3 nucleotides are TGTGCCAGCAGCTTGGACCTTTACACAGATACGCAGTATTTT. It translates to CASSLDLYTDTQYF.